Below are 27 T cell receptor beta chains sequenced from a single sample in a study of shared T cell receptors in the human thymus. The assay was immunoSEQ multiplex PCR, and TCRdb's table has in-frame clones only and misses some. The sample carries fewer than 700,000 clones, more than 75% recorded once. These data also featured in a second study, about human thymus T cells.

Material for sequencing was thymocytes. The receptors were sampled from a boy under two years old with a congenital heart defect.

The V gene is TRBV29-1, the J gene TRBJ2-7; no clear D. Germline V CDR1 and CDR2: SQVTM, ANQGSEA. The CDR3 extends over 11 amino acids. The ends were cut back, 5 bases at V and 2 bases at J, with 7 bases in the middle. CDR3 nucleotide sequence: TGCAGCGTTTCGGTCGCCTACGAGCAGTACTTC. Amino acid sequence: CSVSVAYEQYF.

The J gene is TRBJ2-1, the V gene TRBV2; tentatively, D is TRBD1 (5 bases). Germline V gene sequence: CDR1 SNHLY, CDR2 FYNNEI. The CDR3 has 13 amino acids. Between the trimmed V and J ends, which lost 4 bases and 5 bases, there was a span of 9 bases. Here the CDR3 reads CASSVDRDNEQFF. CDR3 coding DNA: TGTGCCAGCAGTGTCGACAGAGACAATGAGCAGTTCTTC.

The rearrangement joins TRBV6-1 to TRBJ1-1; D is possibly TRBD1 (6 bases). With 6 bases removed from V and 4 bases from J, the gap between germline ends came to 15 bases. CDR3 size: 14 residues. From germline, CDR1 is MNHNS and CDR2 SASEGT. The CDR3 loop reads CASRSGDVGTEAFF. The CDR3 DNA reads as TGTGCCAGCAGGTCAGGGGATGTCGGCACTGAAGCTTTCTTT.

V and J are TRBV9 and TRBJ2-6, with D possibly being TRBD1 (6 bases). V lost 4 bases and J lost 1, with 9 bases in between. Germline V gene lookup returns CDR1 SGDLS and CDR2 YYNGEE. CDR3 length: 15 amino acids. The chain's CDR3 is CASSPRGSGANVLTF. The DNA for the CDR3 is TGTGCCAGCAGCCCCAGGGGATCTGGGGCCAACGTCCTGACTTTC.

The rearrangement joins TRBV5-6 to TRBJ2-7; 7 nucleotides line up with TRBD1. The CDR3 has 12 amino acids. Germline CDR1 SGHDT, CDR2 YYEEEE. The V gene end was trimmed by 4 bases and the J gene end by 7 bases; junction bases not matched to a gene: 5. CDR3 amino acids: CASSAYRGEQYF. CDR3 nucleotides: TGTGCCAGCAGCGCCTACAGGGGAGAGCAGTACTTC.

CDR3 nucleotides: TGTGCCAGCAGCTCACAGGGTAGGGACATTCAGTACTTC. It translates to CASSSQGRDIQYF. The genes are TRBV7-9 and TRBJ2-4; possible D gene TRBD1, 6 bases. Trimming removed 4 bases at V and 8 bases at J, with 12 bases between. This CDR3 is 13 amino acids long. The V gene's germline CDR1 is SEHNR and CDR2 FQNEAQ (reference sequence).

The chain uses TRBV11-2 and TRBJ2-3; 8 nucleotides agree with TRBD2. The trim removed 2 bases at V and 3 bases at J, leaving 4 bases unmatched. The CDR3 runs 15 residues. Germline V gene lookup returns CDR1 SGHAT and CDR2 FQNNGV. The CDR3 region has the DNA TGTGCCAGCAGCTTACAAGCGGGAGAAACAGATACGCAGTATTTT. This sequence encodes CASSLQAGETDTQYF.

The chain carries TRBV6-5 and TRBJ2-3, with 7 bases that match TRBD2. Losses at the gene ends were 7 bases for V and 4 bases for J; bases not matched to a gene: 5. The CDR3 runs 13 residues. Germline loops: CDR1 MNHEY, CDR2 SVGAGI. The CDR3 loop is CASIGRAPDTQYF. The CDR3 bases are TGTGCCAGCATAGGGAGGGCCCCAGATACGCAGTATTTT.

The chain uses TRBV27 and TRBJ2-7, with TRBD1 matching over 8 bases. The J segment lost 1 base and the V segment lost 6 bases, leaving 8 bases of the junction unmatched. Looked up from germline, CDR1 is MNHEY and CDR2 is SMNVEV (reference sequence). The CDR3 spans 15 residues. In DNA form, the CDR3 reads TGTGCCAGCAGCCAGCCAGGGACAGGTTCCTACGAGCAGTACTTC. This sequence encodes CASSQPGTGSYEQYF.

The V call is TRBV9, the J call TRBJ1-1; 9 bases agree with TRBD1. The CDR3 runs to 15 residues. Germline V gene lookup returns CDR1 SGDLS and CDR2 YYNGEE. The J segment lost 7 bases and the V segment lost 4 bases, leaving 11 bases of the junction unmatched. For the CDR3, the DNA is TGTGCCAGCAGCCCACGGGACAGGGTGAGGGTTGAAGCTTTCTTT. This gives the protein CASSPRDRVRVEAFF.

This chain connects TRBV6-1 to TRBJ2-7; D possibly corresponds to TRBD2 (5 bases). V shed 10 bases and J shed 5 bases, with 15 bases lying between them. The germline V gene encodes CDR1 MNHNS and CDR2 SASEGT. This CDR3 has 12 amino acids. CDR3 nucleotides: TGTGCCACCGGGATCTGGGAGAACGAGCAGTACTTC. This codes for CATGIWENEQYF.

The J gene is TRBJ2-1, the V gene TRBV5-1; 9 bases are a match to TRBD1. Per germline, CDR1 SGHRS and CDR2 YFSETQ. The ends lost 3 bases at V and 1 base at J; junction bases unmatched: 5. The CDR3 contains 16 residues. This CDR3 reads CASSSPGQGSYNEQFF. The DNA of the CDR3 is TGCGCCAGCAGCTCACCGGGACAGGGTTCCTACAATGAGCAGTTCTTC.

The gene calls are TRBV29-1 and TRBJ2-5; 9 positions agree with TRBD1. This CDR3 has 16 residues. From germline, CDR1 is SQVTM and CDR2 ANQGSEA. The ends lost 5 bases at V and 0 bases at J; junction bases unmatched: 10. As DNA, the CDR3 is TGCAGCGTTAGTGACAGGGGGGGGGAAAACCAAGAGACCCAGTACTTC. Its protein product is CSVSDRGGENQETQYF.

This sequence joins TRBV12-5 and TRBJ2-7; 7 bases match TRBD1. J was trimmed by 6 bases and V by 1 base; bases with no gene match: 6. The CDR3 has 14 residues. Germline V gene data show CDR1 as LGHNT and CDR2 as FRNRAP. The CDR3 DNA is TGTGCTAGTGGTTTGGAAGGGACAGCTGCCGAGCAGTACTTC. This translates into CASGLEGTAAEQYF.

V is TRBV5-6 and J is TRBJ2-2; the match to TRBD2 covers 11 bases. The CDR3 is 15 amino acids. V shed 5 bases and J 6 bases; nucleotides not matched to a gene: 6. The germline V gene has CDR1 SGHDT and CDR2 YYEEEE. In DNA, the CDR3 is TGTGCCAGCAGAGAGACTAGCGGGGTATCCGGGGAGCTGTTTTTT. Residues: CASRETSGVSGELFF.

This clone was seen once. The chain is built from TRBV7-7 and TRBJ2-1; perhaps TRBD2 as D (5 bases). CDR1 is SSHAT and CDR2 is FNYEAQ in the germline V gene (reference sequence). Between the trimmed V and J ends, which lost 1 base and 9 bases, there was a span of 16 bases. The CDR3 is made up of 15 amino acids. The CDR3 nucleotides are TGTGCCAGCAGCTTAGTAGGTAGGAGGAAGATTGAGCAGTTCTTC. It encodes CASSLVGRRKIEQFF.

The chain employs TRBV4-3 and TRBJ2-1, with TRBD1 as a possible D gene (6 bases). Per germline, CDR1 LGHNA and CDR2 YSLEER. The ends were cut back, 0 bases at V and 0 bases at J, with 15 bases in the middle. This CDR3 comprises 18 residues. The CDR3, as DNA: TGCGCCAGCAGCCAAGAACAGGGACCTTTTTACTCCTACAATGAGCAGTTCTTC. Its translation: CASSQEQGPFYSYNEQFF.

J is TRBJ2-5 and V is TRBV12-5; D possibly corresponds to TRBD2 (6 bases). Germline assignment: CDR1 LGHNT and CDR2 FRNRAP. The CDR3 sequence is 15 residues long. V was clipped by 6 bases and J by 5 bases, with 19 bases between them. The CDR3 loop is CASGGDSPSGETQYF. Written as DNA, the CDR3 is TGTGCTAGTGGGGGGGACTCCCCTAGTGGGGAGACCCAGTACTTC.

J is TRBJ2-3 and V is TRBV7-2; D unresolved. The CDR3 is made up of 16 amino acids. CDR1 is SGHTA and CDR2 is FQGNSA in the germline V gene. The V gene lost 2 bases and the J gene lost 0 bases, with 12 bases spanning the gap. CDR3 in amino acids: CASSLQSAASTDTQYF. The CDR3, as DNA: TGTGCCAGCAGCTTACAGTCTGCGGCTAGCACAGATACGCAGTATTTT.

The V gene is TRBV2, the J gene TRBJ2-5; the match to TRBD2 covers 7 bases. Germline CDR1 is SNHLY and CDR2 is FYNNEI. The CDR3 loop spans 15 amino acids. The trim removed 6 bases at V and 3 bases at J, leaving 10 bases unmatched. The CDR3 protein is CASRGDRLAEETQYF. The CDR3 DNA sequence: TGTGCCAGCAGGGGAGATCGGCTAGCGGAAGAGACCCAGTACTTC.

The chain combines TRBV5-1 with TRBJ2-1; perhaps TRBD2 as D (6 bases). The CDR3 loop spans 13 amino acids. Germline V gene sequence: CDR1 SGHRS, CDR2 YFSETQ. Trimming removed 4 bases at V and 2 bases at J, with 7 bases between. CDR3 in amino acids: CASSPGAYNEQFF. CDR3 in DNA: TGCGCCAGCAGCCCGGGGGCCTACAATGAGCAGTTCTTC.

The J gene is TRBJ2-7, the V gene TRBV27; D remains unclear. This CDR3 comprises 16 residues. Germline-derived CDR1 and CDR2 are MNHEY and SMNVEV (reference sequence). V was pared by 5 bases and J by 5 bases, with 22 bases between. CDR3 protein: CASSPPRHDRVHEQYF. The CDR3 nucleotides read TGTGCCAGCAGTCCCCCCCGACACGACCGCGTCCACGAGCAGTACTTC.

This chain joins TRBV5-4 and TRBJ2-3; D might be TRBD2 (6 bases). V lost 0 bases and J lost 2, with 13 bases in between. The germline CDR1 and CDR2 sequences are SGHNT and YYREEE (reference sequence). The CDR3 is 16 amino acids. The CDR3 sequence is CASSLDTSRTTDTQYF. The CDR3, as DNA: TGTGCCAGCAGCTTGGATACTAGCCGGACCACAGATACGCAGTATTTT.

The gene calls are TRBV21-1 and TRBJ2-3; the table's D call, TRBD2, has no DNA check behind it. TRBV21-1 corresponds to a pseudogene. The CDR3 is 19 amino acids. The DNA of the CDR3 is TGTGCCAGCGACCATAATGGGCCGAGACTAGCGGGAGTCACAGATACGCAGTATTTT. It yields the protein CASDHNGPRLAGVTDTQYF.

The rearrangement links TRBV13 to TRBJ2-7; 8 nucleotides agree with TRBD2. Germline CDR1 is PRHDT and CDR2 is FYEKMQ (reference sequence). The CDR3 extends over 16 amino acids. With V trimmed by 4 bases and J by 2 bases, 10 bases remained unmatched. The CDR3 coding sequence is TGTGCCAGCAGCTCACCGGGACTAGGGACTCCCTACGAGCAGTACTTC. Translating it yields CASSSPGLGTPYEQYF.

The J gene is TRBJ2-1, the V gene TRBV5-1, with 14 positions matching TRBD2. Germline V gene lookup returns CDR1 SGHRS and CDR2 YFSETQ. The J segment lost 10 bases and the V segment lost 5 bases, leaving 8 bases of the junction unmatched. This CDR3 has 15 amino acids. The CDR3 region is CASRYGTSGRVEQFF. The CDR3 DNA sequence: TGCGCCAGCAGGTACGGGACTAGCGGGAGAGTGGAGCAGTTCTTC.

This chain links TRBV14 with TRBJ2-7, with 10 bases aligning to TRBD2. CDR3 length: 16 amino acids. CDR1 and CDR2 from the germline V gene are SGHDN and FVKESK. V lost 1 base to trimming and J lost 2 bases; unmatched junction nucleotides: 5. The CDR3 DNA sequence: TGTGCCAGCAGCCAAGTGGCTAGCGGGAGCCCCTACGAGCAGTACTTC. This encodes CASSQVASGSPYEQYF.